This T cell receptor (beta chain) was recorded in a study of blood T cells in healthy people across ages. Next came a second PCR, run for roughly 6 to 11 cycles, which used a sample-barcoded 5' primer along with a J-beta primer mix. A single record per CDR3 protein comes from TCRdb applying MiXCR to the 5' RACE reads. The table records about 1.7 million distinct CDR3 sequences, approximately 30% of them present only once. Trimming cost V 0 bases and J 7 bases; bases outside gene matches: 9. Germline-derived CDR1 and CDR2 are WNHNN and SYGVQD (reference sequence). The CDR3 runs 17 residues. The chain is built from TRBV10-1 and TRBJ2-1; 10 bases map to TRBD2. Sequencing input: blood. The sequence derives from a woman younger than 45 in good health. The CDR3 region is CASSESSAGGPKNEQFF. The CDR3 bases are TGCGCCAGCAGTGAGTCTTCAGCGGGAGGGCCCAAAAATGAGCAGTTCTTC.